A single sample is the source of the 12 T cell receptor beta chains below, sequenced in a study of PD-1 blockade in classical Hodgkin lymphoma. The time point was: cycle 4 day 1 (C4D1), after five to seven weeks of nivolumab. Every patient was affected by relapse after autologous stem cell transplantation, while exposure to brentuximab vedotin was not uniform. Assay: immunoSEQ multiplex PCR; the TCRdb copy retains only in-frame clones and omits some. The profile shows roughly 86,000 clones, about 83% of them singletons. The sample here was peripheral blood mononuclear cells (PBMCs), taken before the fourth cycle of nivolumab. The receptors shown here come from a human donor with classical Hodgkin lymphoma.

The J gene is TRBJ2-7, the V gene TRBV6-6; 14 bases are shared with TRBD2. Trimming at V came to 6 bases and at J to 6 bases, leaving 7 bases not matched to a gene. This CDR3 is 15 amino acids long. Per the germline V gene, CDR1 is MNHNY and CDR2 is SVGAGI (reference sequence). The CDR3 sequence is CASSITGLAGGEQYF. CDR3 nucleotide sequence: TGTGCCAGCAGCATTACCGGACTAGCGGGAGGCGAGCAGTACTTC.

The J gene is TRBJ2-5, the V gene TRBV7-9; 10 bases are a match to TRBD2. The CDR3 runs 14 residues. Looked up from germline, CDR1 is SEHNR and CDR2 is FQNEAQ (reference sequence). J lost 3 bases, V lost 5 bases, and 3 bases had no gene match. In DNA, the CDR3 is TGTGCCAGCAGCCCTGGACTAGCGGAAGAGACCCAGTACTTC. It is translated as CASSPGLAEETQYF.

This rearrangement joins TRBV18 to TRBJ1-4, with 7 bases aligning to TRBD1. This CDR3 contains 14 residues. Per germline, CDR1 KGHSH and CDR2 LQKENI. J lost 8 bases, V lost 3 bases, and 6 bases had no gene match. The CDR3 spells CASSPSQGREKLFF. The CDR3 DNA reads TGTGCCAGCTCACCGTCACAGGGGAGAGAAAAACTGTTTTTT.

This chain uses TRBV7-2 with TRBJ2-7; perhaps TRBD2 as D (5 bases). CDR1 SGHTA and CDR2 FQGNSA come from the germline V gene. The V and J ends lost 5 bases and 3 bases respectively, with 11 bases between them. There are 13 residues in the CDR3. The CDR3 reads CASSTRLLYEQYF. CDR3 DNA: TGTGCCAGCAGCACCCGACTACTCTACGAGCAGTACTTC.

The chain has TRBV2 and TRBJ1-1; 8 nucleotides line up with TRBD1. The CDR3 loop spans 14 amino acids. Unmatched junction bases numbered 10, after V lost 8 bases and J lost 5 bases. In germline, CDR1 is SNHLY, CDR2 FYNNEI. CDR3 protein: CASDKTGAATEAFF. The CDR3 DNA follows: TGTGCCAGCGATAAGACAGGGGCGGCGACTGAAGCTTTCTTT.

V is TRBV19 and J is TRBJ2-7; TRBD1 aligns across 7 bases. V lost 6 bases to trimming and J lost 0 bases; unmatched junction nucleotides: 8. Germline values: CDR1 LNHDA, CDR2 SQIVND (reference sequence). This CDR3 contains 15 residues. DNA of the CDR3: TGTGCCAGTAGCGTGACAGGGTTACCCTCCTACGAGCAGTACTTC. It specifies CASSVTGLPSYEQYF.

The chain uses TRBV14 and TRBJ2-7; weak D call: TRBD1 (5 bases). Germline V gives CDR1 SGHDN, CDR2 FVKESK. Trimming left V 0 bases short and J 1 base short, with 10 bases between. The CDR3 is 15 amino acids. The CDR3 is CASSQEGLGSYEQYF. The DNA for the CDR3 is TGTGCCAGCAGCCAAGAGGGGCTGGGGTCCTACGAGCAGTACTTC.

This sequence joins TRBV9 and TRBJ2-1; no reliable D call. The CDR3 sequence is 12 residues long. V lost 0 bases, J lost 7 bases, and 5 bases lay in between. Per germline, CDR1 SGDLS and CDR2 YYNGEE. The CDR3 here is CASSVGLNEQFF. CDR3 coding DNA: TGTGCCAGCAGCGTAGGGCTGAATGAGCAGTTCTTC.

This clone has only a few counts. The CDR3 loop reads CASSVAGGGNYEQYF. The CDR3 DNA is TGTGCCAGCAGCGTAGCAGGGGGTGGAAACTACGAGCAGTACTTC. The rearrangement links TRBV9 to TRBJ2-7; 7 positions agree with TRBD1. Germline V lookup: CDR1 SGDLS, CDR2 YYNGEE. The CDR3 is 15 amino acids. J gave up 3 bases and V 0 bases, and 6 bases lay outside the gene matches.

The gene calls are TRBV29-1 and TRBJ2-1; 10 bases are shared with TRBD1. The CDR3 has 16 residues. Germline CDR1 and CDR2: SQVTM and ANQGSEA. V was pared by 7 bases and J by 0 bases, with 9 bases of the junction left unmatched. The CDR3: CSASDRGLDSYNEQFF. The CDR3 region has the DNA TGCAGCGCGAGCGACAGGGGGCTCGACTCCTACAATGAGCAGTTCTTC.

This clone was seen only once. The chain uses TRBV6-1 and TRBJ2-3; 7 nucleotides agree with TRBD2. The V segment lost 11 bases and the J segment 1 base; nucleotides outside the gene matches: 6. The CDR3 consists of 13 residues. The germline V gene has CDR1 MNHNS and CDR2 SASEGT. The CDR3 protein is CAGDRGGTDTQYF. The CDR3 nucleotides are TGTGCCGGAGACCGGGGGGGCACAGATACGCAGTATTTT.

The rearrangement links TRBV25-1 to TRBJ2-7; 7 nucleotides agree with TRBD2. This CDR3 has 14 amino acids. The germline gives CDR1 MGHDK, CDR2 SYGVNS. V shed 5 bases, J shed 9 bases, and the junction held 13 bases outside the gene matches. The chain's CDR3 is CASSSILGTGGQYF. CDR3 sequence (DNA): TGTGCCAGCAGTTCAATTCTAGGGACGGGGGGGCAGTACTTC.